These 18 T cell receptor beta chains came from one sample sequenced in a study of persistence of HIV-infected CD4 T cells (TCRdb year 2020). TCRbeta repertoires were sequenced from genomic DNA with the immunoSEQ hsTCRB assay version 4 in survey mode. TCRdb provides this immuneACCESS table in a form limited to in-frame rearrangements. Some clones are lacking; in checked studies, under half of them reflect an unresolved V gene, and why the rest are absent is not known. The sample contains tens of thousands of clones, approximately 66% of them found a single time. The biggest ten clones account for 1.4% of the sample. The treatment or condition tag for this specimen amounts to: suppressive antiretroviral therapy. A pool of overlapping 15-mer peptides from HIV-1 Gag, at around 0.99 ug per peptide per mL, was used to stimulate the cells. Responding CD4+ T cells were sorted by upregulation of both CD40 ligand and CD69.

Antigens of these TCRs are unknown. The sample was CD4+ T cells sorted from PBMCs after roughly 19-hour stimulation, taken from a patient who received antiretroviral therapy. This specimen's cell subset or site label, per the study, means: CD40L+CD69+ CD4 T cells responding to HIV-1 Gag peptides. These receptors were obtained from an adult man with HIV who was CMV-seropositive.

A few counts support this clone. V and J are TRBV6-5 and TRBJ1-2; TRBD1 is a possible D gene (5 bases). The germline V gene encodes CDR1 MNHEY and CDR2 SVGAGI. The length of the CDR3 is 10 residues. Trimming cost V 7 bases and J 8 bases, with 8 bases left between them. The CDR3 sequence is CASTGSGYTF. CDR3 DNA: TGTGCCAGCACAGGGAGCGGCTACACCTTC.

V is TRBV20-1 and J is TRBJ2-7; possibly TRBD1 for D (5 bases). The germline gives CDR1 DFQATT, CDR2 SNEGSKA (reference sequence). Trimming took 6 bases from V and 3 from J, leaving 9 bases between them. The CDR3 extends over 11 amino acids. The CDR3 bases are TGCAGTGCGGGGCCCCACTACGAGCAGTACTTC. Translation gives CSAGPHYEQYF.

The CDR3 sequence: CASSQGTGETQYF. In DNA form, the CDR3 reads TGCGCCAGCAGCCAAGGGACAGGGGAGACCCAGTACTTC. The rearrangement links TRBV4-1 to TRBJ2-5; 8 nucleotides line up with TRBD1. The J segment lost 5 bases and the V segment lost 1 base, leaving 0 bases of the junction unmatched. The CDR3 is 13 amino acids. Germline lookup yields CDR1 MGHRA and CDR2 YSYEKL.

The chain carries TRBV29-1 and TRBJ1-2; 8 bases fit TRBD1. The junction had 9 bases not matched to a gene; V was cut back by 6 bases and J by 6 bases. The CDR3 length is 13 residues. Germline CDR1 SQVTM, CDR2 ANQGSEA. Here the CDR3 reads CSVKDRVVDGYTF. Here the CDR3 DNA reads TGCAGCGTAAAGGACAGGGTGGTAGATGGCTACACCTTC.

The CDR3 sequence: CASGLEGNQPQHF. In DNA, the CDR3 is TGTGCCAGCGGCTTAGAGGGCAATCAGCCCCAGCATTTT. The J gene is TRBJ1-5, the V gene TRBV2; D gene uncertain. Germline V lookup: CDR1 SNHLY, CDR2 FYNNEI. The CDR3 covers 13 residues. Trimming took off 8 bases at V and 2 bases at J, with 10 bases between the two ends.

A few counts support this clone. The chain joins TRBV7-2 to TRBJ1-2; the match to TRBD1 covers 10 bases. The trim removed 5 bases at V and 6 bases at J, leaving 9 bases unmatched. This CDR3 has 15 residues. Germline V lookup: CDR1 SGHTA, CDR2 FQGNSA. The DNA of the CDR3 is TGTGCCAGCAGCCCCAGACAGGGGGCAACAGATGGCTACACCTTC. It yields the protein CASSPRQGATDGYTF. The full variable domain, in which reference TRBV7-2 and TRBJ1-2 provide the parts outside the CDR3, is GAGVSQSPSNKVTEKGKDVELRCDPISGHTALYWYRQSLGQGLEFLIYFQGNSAPDKSGLPSDRFSAERTGGSVSTLTIQRTQQEDSAVYLCASSPRQGATDGYTFGSGTRLTVV.

The chain links TRBV5-1 to TRBJ1-1; TRBD1 agrees at 10 bases. Germline loops: CDR1 SGHRS, CDR2 YFSETQ. Trimming cost V 0 bases and J 11 bases; bases outside gene matches: 4. This CDR3 spans 13 amino acids. CDR3: CASSLGGTGAAFF. CDR3 bases: TGCGCCAGCAGCTTGGGCGGGACAGGGGCCGCTTTCTTT.

This clone counts as medium-sized. This chain connects TRBV7-9 to TRBJ1-4; D might be TRBD1 (5 bases). The CDR3 loop spans 17 amino acids. CDR1 and CDR2 from the germline V gene are SEHNR and FQNEAQ (reference sequence). The V gene lost 2 bases and the J gene lost 1 base, with 14 bases spanning the gap. CDR3 coding DNA: TGTGCCAGCAGCTTAAATACGTGGGGGAGAACTAATGAAAAACTGTTTTTT. Translated: CASSLNTWGRTNEKLFF.

The CDR3, as DNA: TGCAGTGCTAGTTCTGCAGGGGCCCCCTACGAGCAGTACTTC. It is translated as CSASSAGAPYEQYF. This chain links TRBV20-1 with TRBJ2-7; a possible D gene is TRBD1 (6 bases). Germline-derived CDR1 and CDR2 are DFQATT and SNEGSKA (reference sequence). Trimming stripped 3 bases from V and 2 bases from J, with 14 bases between. The CDR3 totals 14 residues.

The rearrangement links TRBV5-8 to TRBJ1-6; D not resolved. CDR3 length equals 18 residues. The V end was cut by 0 bases, the J end by 0 bases, with 13 bases between. Germline V lookup: CDR1 SGHTS, CDR2 YDEGEE. The chain's CDR3 is CASSLAMDGSSYNSPLHF. The CDR3 coding sequence is TGTGCCAGCAGCTTGGCCATGGACGGGAGCTCCTATAATTCACCCCTCCACTTT.

This clone was seen more than once but under ten times. This chain's CDR3 is CASSANRDRVQPQHF. The DNA of the CDR3 is TGTGCCAGCAGCGCAAACCGGGACAGGGTACAGCCCCAGCATTTT. The chain is built from TRBV2 and TRBJ1-5, with 9 bases that match TRBD1. In germline, CDR1 is SNHLY, CDR2 FYNNEI. The junction had 10 bases not matched to a gene; V was cut back by 6 bases and J by 7 bases. The CDR3 totals 15 residues.

This clone was detected only a few times. This sequence joins TRBV7-8 and TRBJ2-2; no clear D gene. Looked up from germline, CDR1 is SGHVS and CDR2 is FQNEAQ. V was shortened by 0 bases and J by 2 bases, with 13 bases between the two germline ends. CDR3 length equals 17 residues. DNA of the CDR3: TGTGCCAGCAGCTTAGCTGGTAGGGTGCCCAACACCGGGGAGCTGTTTTTT. Its translation: CASSLAGRVPNTGELFF.

The chain employs TRBV7-2 and TRBJ2-3, with 13 bases matching TRBD2. V shed 3 bases and J 5 bases; nucleotides not matched to a gene: 5. The CDR3 contains 16 residues. Germline V CDR1 and CDR2: SGHTA, FQGNSA. The CDR3 region has the DNA TGTGCCAGCAGCTTTACTAGCGGGGGGGCAATAGATACGCAGTATTTT. As protein: CASSFTSGGAIDTQYF.

The rearrangement uses TRBV19 and TRBJ1-1; D possibly corresponds to TRBD1 (6 bases). This CDR3 is built from 14 residues. The V gene lost 4 bases and the J gene lost 1 base, with 10 bases spanning the gap. CDR1 LNHDA and CDR2 SQIVND come from the germline V gene (reference sequence). CDR3 sequence: CASSKGGPNTEAFF. CDR3 sequence (DNA): TGTGCCAGTAGTAAAGGGGGTCCGAACACTGAAGCTTTCTTT.

The chain recombines TRBV7-9 with TRBJ2-3, with D possibly being TRBD2 (6 bases). Germline values: CDR1 SEHNR, CDR2 FQNEAQ (reference sequence). V lost 3 bases and J 5 bases, leaving 15 bases between the germline ends. This CDR3 comprises 15 residues. The CDR3 DNA is TGTGCCAGCAGCTTTAATTCAGGGCGGGGAGATACGCAGTATTTT. Translating it yields CASSFNSGRGDTQYF.

This rearrangement joins TRBV10-2 to TRBJ2-2, with TRBD2 matching 11 bases. The CDR3 is made up of 16 amino acids. From germline, CDR1 is WSHSY and CDR2 SAAADI. The J segment lost 5 bases and the V segment lost 5 bases, leaving 7 bases of the junction unmatched. The CDR3 protein is CASSKLAGAGTGELFF. The DNA of the CDR3 is TGCGCCAGCAGTAAACTAGCGGGGGCGGGGACCGGGGAGCTGTTTTTT.

The chain uses TRBV28 and TRBJ1-6, with 9 bases lining up with TRBD1. This CDR3 spans 15 amino acids. CDR1 and CDR2 (germline): MDHEN, SYDVKM. The trim removed 6 bases at V and 11 bases at J, leaving 11 bases unmatched. CDR3 sequence (DNA): TGTGCCAGCAGGCCCCATACAGGGGGCGACCCACCCCTCCACTTT. Encoded protein: CASRPHTGGDPPLHF.

The chain uses TRBV12-3 or TRBV12-4 and TRBJ1-5; D is unresolved. The length of the CDR3 is 12 residues. V lost 3 bases, J lost 7 bases, and 7 bases lay in between. The CDR3 coding sequence is TGTGCCAGCAGTTTCGCCGAGCAGCCCCAGCATTTT. The encoded protein is CASSFAEQPQHF.